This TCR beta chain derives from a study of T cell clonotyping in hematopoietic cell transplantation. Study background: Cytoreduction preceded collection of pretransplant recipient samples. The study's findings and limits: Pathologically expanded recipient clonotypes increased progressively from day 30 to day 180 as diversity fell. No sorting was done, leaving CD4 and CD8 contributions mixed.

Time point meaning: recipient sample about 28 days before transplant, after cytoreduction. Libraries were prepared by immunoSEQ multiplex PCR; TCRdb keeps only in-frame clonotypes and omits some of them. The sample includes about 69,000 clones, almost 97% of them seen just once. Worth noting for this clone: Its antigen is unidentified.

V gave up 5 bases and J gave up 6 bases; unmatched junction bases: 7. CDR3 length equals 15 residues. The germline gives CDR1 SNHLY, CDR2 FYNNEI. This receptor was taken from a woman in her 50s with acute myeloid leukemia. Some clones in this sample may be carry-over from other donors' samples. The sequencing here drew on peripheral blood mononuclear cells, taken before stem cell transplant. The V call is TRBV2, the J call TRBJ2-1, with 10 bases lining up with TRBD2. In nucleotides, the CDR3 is TGTGCCAGCAGTAACAGCGGGGGGGCCCCCAATGAGCAGTTCTTC. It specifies CASSNSGGAPNEQFF.